The entry below describes one T cell receptor (beta chain). The antigen is undetermined. The germline V gene has CDR1 LGHDT and CDR2 YNNKEL (reference sequence). CDR3 length: 12 amino acids. This entry is derived from a study of monozygotic twins with inflammatory bowel disease. Findings and caveats of the study: Patients received differing immunosuppressive treatments, which may have added variability to their repertoires.

TCRdb re-called the 5' RACE reads and shows each CDR3 protein once, DNA omitted. This table holds around 380,000 distinct CDR3 sequences. The chain employs TRBV3-1 and TRBJ2-1. Sequenced: blood. The TCR was taken from a human donor with ulcerative colitis or Crohn's disease, or a healthy co-twin of an affected twin (not recorded which). CDR3 amino acids: CASSHVTGLQFF.